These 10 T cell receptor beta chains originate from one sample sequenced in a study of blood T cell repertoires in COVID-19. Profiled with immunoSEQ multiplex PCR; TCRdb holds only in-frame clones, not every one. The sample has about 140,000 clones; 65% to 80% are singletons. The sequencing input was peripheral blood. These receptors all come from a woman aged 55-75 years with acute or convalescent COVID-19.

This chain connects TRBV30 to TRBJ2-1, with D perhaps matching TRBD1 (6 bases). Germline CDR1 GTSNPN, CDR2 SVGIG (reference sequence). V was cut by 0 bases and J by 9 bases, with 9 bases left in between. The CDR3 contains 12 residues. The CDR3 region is CAWSVVGGEQFF. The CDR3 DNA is TGTGCCTGGAGTGTGGTAGGGGGTGAGCAGTTCTTC.

The CDR3 here is CASSGENDWRDTQYF. The CDR3 DNA is TGTGCCAGCAGCGGAGAGAATGACTGGAGGGATACGCAGTATTTT. The chain is built from TRBV9 and TRBJ2-3; possible D gene TRBD2, 5 bases. V lost 3 bases and J 6 bases, leaving 17 bases between the germline ends. This CDR3 spans 15 amino acids. Germline V gene data show CDR1 as SGDLS and CDR2 as YYNGEE.

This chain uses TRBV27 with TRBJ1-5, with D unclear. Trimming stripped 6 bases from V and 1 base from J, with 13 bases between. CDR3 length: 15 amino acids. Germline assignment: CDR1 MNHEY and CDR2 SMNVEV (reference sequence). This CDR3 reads CASRAGIISNQPQHF. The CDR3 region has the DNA TGTGCCAGCAGAGCCGGGATTATAAGCAATCAGCCCCAGCATTTT.

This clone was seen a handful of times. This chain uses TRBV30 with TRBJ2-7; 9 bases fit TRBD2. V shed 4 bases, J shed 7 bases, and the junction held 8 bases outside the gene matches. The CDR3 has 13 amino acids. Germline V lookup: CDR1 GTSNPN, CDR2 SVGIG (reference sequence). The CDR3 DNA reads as TGTGCCTGGACCCAAGCGGGGGGCGAAGAGCAGTACTTC. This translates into CAWTQAGGEEQYF.

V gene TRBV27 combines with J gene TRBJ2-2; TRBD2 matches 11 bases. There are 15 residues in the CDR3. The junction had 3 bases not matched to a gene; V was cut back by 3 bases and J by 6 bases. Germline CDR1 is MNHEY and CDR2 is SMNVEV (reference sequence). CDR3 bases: TGTGCCAGCAGTTTTAGCGGGAGGGCGTCCGGGGAGCTGTTTTTT. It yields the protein CASSFSGRASGELFF.

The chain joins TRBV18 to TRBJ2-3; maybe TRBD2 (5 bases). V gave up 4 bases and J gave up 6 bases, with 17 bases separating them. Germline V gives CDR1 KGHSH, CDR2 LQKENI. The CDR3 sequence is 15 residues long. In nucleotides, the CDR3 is TGTGCCAGCTCACAAACGGACTTTAACAGCGATACGCAGTATTTT. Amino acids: CASSQTDFNSDTQYF.

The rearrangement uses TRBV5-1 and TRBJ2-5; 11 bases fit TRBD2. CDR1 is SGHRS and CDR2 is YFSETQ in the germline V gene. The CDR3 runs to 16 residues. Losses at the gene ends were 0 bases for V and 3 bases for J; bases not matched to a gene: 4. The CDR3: CASSLGLGLAEETQYF. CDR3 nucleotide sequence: TGCGCCAGCAGCTTGGGACTGGGACTAGCGGAAGAGACCCAGTACTTC.

This chain's CDR3 is CASRKVAGETGELFF. DNA of the CDR3: TGTGCCAGCAGAAAAGTGGCGGGAGAAACCGGGGAGCTGTTTTTT. The gene calls are TRBV2 and TRBJ2-2; 7 nucleotides match TRBD2. CDR3 size: 15 residues. Germline V gene sequence: CDR1 SNHLY, CDR2 FYNNEI. The J segment lost 5 bases and the V segment lost 6 bases, leaving 9 bases of the junction unmatched. The full variable domain, its missing parts supplied by reference TRBV2 and TRBJ2-2, is EPEVTQTPSHQVTQMGQEVILRCVPISNHLYFYWYRQILGQKVEFLVSFYNNEISEKSEIFDDQFSVERPDGSNFTLKIRSTKLEDSAMYFCASRKVAGETGELFFGEGSRLTVL.

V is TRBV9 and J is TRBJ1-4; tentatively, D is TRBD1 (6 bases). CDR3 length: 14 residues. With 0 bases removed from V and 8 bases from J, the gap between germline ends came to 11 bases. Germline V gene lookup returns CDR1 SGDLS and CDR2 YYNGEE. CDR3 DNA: TGTGCCAGCAGCGTAGGGACAGTGGCGGAAAAACTGTTTTTT. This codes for CASSVGTVAEKLFF.

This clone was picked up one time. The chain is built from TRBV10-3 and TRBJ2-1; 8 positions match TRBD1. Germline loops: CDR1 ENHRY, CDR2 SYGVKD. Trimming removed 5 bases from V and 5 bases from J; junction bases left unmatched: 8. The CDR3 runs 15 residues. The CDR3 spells CAISFQGAGNNEQFF. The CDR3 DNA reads TGTGCCATCAGTTTTCAGGGGGCAGGAAACAATGAGCAGTTCTTC.